Each of the 10 T cell receptor beta chains below was sequenced from the same sample in a study of blood T cell repertoires in COVID-19. Produced via immunoSEQ multiplex PCR; TCRdb's table is partial and in-frame only. The sample has 310,000 or so clones, approximately 86% seen once. Source material: peripheral blood. These receptors were collected from a young man with COVID-19, enrolled during active disease.

The chain joins TRBV19 to TRBJ1-5, with 8 bases fitting TRBD1. The V and J ends lost 2 bases and 3 bases, in that order; junction bases with no gene match: 6. Germline lookup yields CDR1 LNHDA and CDR2 SQIVND (reference sequence). CDR3 size: 16 residues. As DNA, the CDR3 is TGTGCCAGTAGTATACCAGGACAGGGAGTCAATCAGCCCCAGCATTTT. Translation gives CASSIPGQGVNQPQHF.

The V call is TRBV3-1 (or the pseudogene TRBV3-2), the J call TRBJ2-3, with 13 bases matching TRBD2. V shed 6 bases and J 6 bases; nucleotides not matched to a gene: 21. CDR3 length equals 20 residues. Germline CDR1 and CDR2: LGHDT and YNNKEL (reference sequence). The CDR3 DNA is TGTGCCAGCAGTGTCGCCCTGCCGGGACTAGCGGGATCTAAGTGGGATACGCAGTATTTT. Amino acids: CASSVALPGLAGSKWDTQYF.

CDR3 sequence: CASSPGGIQYF. The CDR3, as DNA: TGTGCCAGCAGTCCGGGGGGCATTCAGTACTTC. The V gene is TRBV12-3 or TRBV12-4, the J gene TRBJ2-4, with 7 bases identical to TRBD2. Trimming removed 5 bases from V and 9 bases from J; junction bases left unmatched: 1. The CDR3 has 11 residues.

The chain links TRBV20-1 to TRBJ2-5; TRBD2 is a possible D gene (6 bases). The germline CDR1 and CDR2 sequences are DFQATT and SNEGSKA (reference sequence). The V gene lost 3 bases and the J gene lost 0 bases, with 11 bases spanning the gap. This CDR3 contains 14 residues. CDR3 region: CSASPSADQETQYF. Written as DNA, the CDR3 is TGCAGTGCTAGTCCTAGCGCGGACCAAGAGACCCAGTACTTC.

The V and J genes are TRBV6-1 and TRBJ1-2; the match to TRBD1 covers 8 bases. Germline V CDR1 and CDR2: MNHNS, SASEGT. V gave up 5 bases and J gave up 5 bases; unmatched junction bases: 7. The CDR3 is 14 amino acids. CDR3 protein: CASSPGTGLYGYTF. CDR3 nucleotide sequence: TGTGCCAGCAGTCCCGGGACAGGCTTATATGGCTACACCTTC.

This clone was seen just once. The chain recombines TRBV21-1 with TRBJ2-7; the tabulated D call, TRBD2, remains unverified against the DNA. TRBV21-1 is labeled a pseudogene. The CDR3 sequence is 15 residues long. CDR3 in amino acids: CASTVVYGGAYEQYF. For the CDR3, the DNA is TGTGCCAGCACGGTCGTTTACGGGGGAGCCTACGAGCAGTACTTC.

This chain uses TRBV19 with TRBJ2-6, with 10 positions matching TRBD1. Germline CDR1 LNHDA, CDR2 SQIVND (reference sequence). V was pared by 3 bases and J by 1 base, with 6 bases of the junction left unmatched. This CDR3 is built from 18 residues. CDR3 nucleotides: TGTGCCAGTAGTATTGGGGACAGGGGTTTTTCTGGGGCCAACGTCCTGACTTTC. Translated, it gives CASSIGDRGFSGANVLTF.

This clone occurred once. The CDR3 bases are TGTGCCAGCAGCTCACCGGGACAGGGGGCTTTGAATTCACCCCTCCACTTT. Its translation is CASSSPGQGALNSPLHF. V and J are TRBV7-9 and TRBJ1-6, with 12 bases that match TRBD1. Germline loops: CDR1 SEHNR, CDR2 FQNEAQ (reference sequence). J gave up 7 bases and V 4 bases, and 8 bases lay outside the gene matches. The CDR3 has 17 amino acids.

The chain is built from TRBV3-1 (or the pseudogene TRBV3-2) and TRBJ1-6; D gene ambiguous. CDR1 is LGHDT and CDR2 is YNNKEL in the germline V gene (reference sequence). The CDR3 spans 15 residues. V lost 5 bases, J lost 3 bases, and 11 bases lay in between. The CDR3 nucleotides read TGTGCCAGCAGCATGCAACTGAACTATAATTCACCCCTCCACTTT. Amino acid sequence: CASSMQLNYNSPLHF.

J is TRBJ2-7 and V is TRBV27; a possible D gene is TRBD1 (6 bases). V was cut by 6 bases and J by 2 bases, with 17 bases left in between. Per germline, CDR1 MNHEY and CDR2 SMNVEV (reference sequence). This CDR3 has 15 residues. For the CDR3, the DNA is TGTGCCAGCAGCCCGCCGACAGGCCCTCCCTACGAGCAGTACTTC. Translated: CASSPPTGPPYEQYF.